These T cell receptor beta chains were read from a single sample in a study of cytomegalovirus exposure and HLA in healthy donors. This table comes from immunoSEQ multiplex PCR, and its TCRdb copy is limited to in-frame clones, with some not included. Among about 90,000 clones listed, approximately 56% were seen once. Sequenced sample: PBMCs. The receptors derive from a woman aged 30 to 39 in good health and CMV-seropositive. Each CDR3 is given with its conserved first and last residue. A D gene is named only where the DNA matches it firmly. The size of a clone is reported for some rows only, either as once, few or many, or as a class for expanded clones.

>NA|14|TRBD1|TRBJ2-7|TRBV5-6
TGTGCCAGCAGCCTGACAGGGTCGGTCTACGAGCAGTACTTC
CASSLTGSVYEQYF
>NA|16|NA|TRBJ1-1|TRBV4-1
TGCGCCAGCAGCCACTTATTCAGGACAGCGAACACTGAAGCTTTCTTT
CASSHLFRTANTEAFF
>NA|13|NA|TRBJ1-2|TRBV15
TGTGCCACCAGCTCCCGGGGAAACTATGGCTACCCCTTC
CATSSRGNYGYPF
>few|14|NA|TRBJ2-2|TRBV6-5
TGTGCCAGCAGTCCCGGTCCTCACACCGGGGAGCTGTTTTTT
CASSPGPHTGELFF
>NA|16|NA|TRBJ1-4|TRBV21-1
TGTGCCAGCAGCAAAGGCCAGGCGTCCTGGAATGAAAAACTGTTTTTT
CASSKGQASWNEKLFF
>NA|14|NA|TRBJ1-1|TRBV9
TGTGCCAGCAGCGTAACCCCGAGCGGGGGTCTAGCTTTCTTT
CASSVTPSGGLAFF
>NA|13|NA|TRBJ1-2|TRBV6-5
TGTGCCAGCAGTTCGCTAGGATCCTATGGCTACACCTTC
CASSSLGSYGYTF
>NA|12|TRBD1|TRBJ2-7|TRBV11-3
TGTGCCAGCAGCCACGACAGGGGCGAGCAGTACTTC
CASSHDRGEQYF
>NA|16|NA|TRBJ2-1|TRBV7-8
TGTGCCAGCAGCCTGCCGCGTGGAGACTCCTACAATGAGCAGTTCTTC
CASSLPRGDSYNEQFF
>NA|17|TRBD1|TRBJ1-2|TRBV11-2
TGTGCCAGCAGCGCCGGACAGGCAGGGGGGATTAACTATGGCTACACCTTC
CASSAGQAGGINYGYTF
>NA|16|NA|TRBJ2-5|TRBV19
TGTGCCAGTTCCCCCTCGCGGGGACTCCCACAAGAGACCCAGTACTTC
CASSPSRGLPQETQYF
>NA|13|NA|TRBJ1-2|TRBV7-2
TGTGCCAGCAGCTTGGGCAGAATCTATGGCTACCCCTTC
CASSLGRIYGYPF
>NA|14|NA|TRBJ1-5|TRBV18
TGTGCCAGCTCACCCGGGGGATCCGGTCAGCCCCAGCATTTT
CASSPGGSGQPQHF
>NA|13|TRBD1|TRBJ2-5|TRBV19
TGTGCCAGTAGCGTCCAGGGGGAAGAGACCCAGTACTTC
CASSVQGEETQYF
>few|14|TRBD1|TRBJ1-4|TRBV5-1
TGCGCCAGCAGCCAGGGACAGGGTCACGAAAAACTGTTTTTT
CASSQGQGHEKLFF
>once|13|NA|TRBJ1-1|TRBV30
TGTGCCTGGAACAGACAAATAAACACTGAAGCTTTCTTT
CAWNRQINTEAFF
>NA|14|NA|TRBJ1-2|TRBV5-1
TGCGCCAGCAGCTTGGGGACAGCGCCGTATGGCCACACCTTC
CASSLGTAPYGHTF
>NA|11|NA|TRBJ2-7|TRBV30
TGTGCCTGGAGTGACTACTACGAGCAGTACTTC
CAWSDYYEQYF
>few|17|TRBD1|TRBJ2-7|TRBV7-9
TGTGCCAGCAGCCCCAGTAAAGGTTTACAGGGGGTCTACGAGCAGTACTTC
CASSPSKGLQGVYEQYF
>few|13|TRBD1|TRBJ1-2|TRBV5-1
TGCGCCAGCAGCTTGCAGGGGGACTATGGCTACACCTTC
CASSLQGDYGYTF
>NA|15|NA|TRBJ1-3|TRBV6-6
TGTGCCAGCAGTTTGAAGGGGAGGAGAGTGGGCACCATATATTTT
CASSLKGRRVGTIYF
>once|15|TRBD1|TRBJ2-4|TRBV25-1
TGTGCCAGCAGTGAATGGACAGGGGGCAAAAACATTCAGTACTTC
CASSEWTGGKNIQYF
>NA|17|TRBD1|TRBJ2-7|TRBV7-8
TGTGCCAGCAGCTACGCGACCCGGGACAGGGTTACCTACGAGCAGTACTTC
CASSYATRDRVTYEQYF
>NA|16|NA|TRBJ2-6|TRBV5-1
TGCGCCAGCAGCTTGTCAGTGCTCTCTGGGGCCAACGTCCTGACTTTC
CASSLSVLSGANVLTF
>NA|14|NA|TRBJ1-4|TRBV19
TGTGCCAGTAGCCTACAGGCAACTAATGAAAAACTGTTTTTT
CASSLQATNEKLFF
>NA|16|TRBD1|TRBJ1-4|TRBV19
TGTGCCAGTAGTCGGCAGGGGGGAAAGGTCGGTGAAAAACTGTTTTTT
CASSRQGGKVGEKLFF
>few|15|TRBD2|TRBJ2-7|TRBV7-2
TGTGCCAGCAGCTTAGTGGGCGGGGGAGCTCGCGAGCAGTACTTC
CASSLVGGGAREQYF
>NA|14|TRBD2|TRBJ2-5|TRBV30
TGTGCCTGGAGTTTCGGTCTAGCGGGGGGGGGTAGAAACTTC
CAWSFGLAGGGRNF
>NA|11|NA|TRBJ2-7|TRBV18
TGTGCCAGCTCGACTAACTACGAGCAGTACTTC
CASSTNYEQYF
>few|15|NA|TRBJ2-5|TRBV19
TGTGCCAGGGGGGGAACGGACTGCCCTTGGGAGACCCAGTACTTC
CARGGTDCPWETQYF
>NA|12|NA|TRBJ1-2|TRBV28
TGTGCCAGCAGACGGACGGGGTATGGCTACACCTTC
CASRRTGYGYTF
>few|14|NA|TRBJ1-5|TRBV12-1
TGTGCCAGCAGCAAAACAAACAGGGTTCAGCCCCAGCATTTT
CASSKTNRVQPQHF
>NA|15|TRBD1|TRBJ1-5|TRBV5-1
TGCGCCAGCAGCGCCGGGACAGGGGGAGGGCAGCCCCAGCATTTT
CASSAGTGGGQPQHF
>NA|13|NA|TRBJ2-7|TRBV7-7
TGTGCCAGCAGCCCAGGACTTAAGTACGAGCAGTACTTC
CASSPGLKYEQYF
>NA|16|NA|TRBJ1-3|TRBV18
TGTGCCAGCTCACCAACTTTCGGGACAACTGGAAACACCATATATTTT
CASSPTFGTTGNTIYF
>NA|14|NA|TRBJ2-3|TRBV9
TGTGCCAGCAGCGTAGGAGGGTACACAGATACGCAGTATTTT
CASSVGGYTDTQYF
>few|16|NA|TRBJ2-5|TRBV7-3
TGTGCCAGCAGCTTAACTCGGAGCCCGTACCAAGAGACCCAGTACTTC
CASSLTRSPYQETQYF
>NA|15|NA|TRBJ1-1|TRBV4-2
TGTGCCAGCAGCCCCACGGTCGGGGTAGGGACTGAAGCTTTCTTT
CASSPTVGVGTEAFF
>few|15|TRBD1|TRBJ2-5|TRBV4-1
TGCGCCAGCAGCCAGACCGGGACAGCCCAAGAGACCCAGTACTTC
CASSQTGTAQETQYF
>NA|15|NA|TRBJ1-1|TRBV9
TGTGCCAGCAGCGTCCGGGACATATCGAACACTGAAGCTTTCTTT
CASSVRDISNTEAFF
>NA|14|NA|TRBJ1-2|TRBV7-9
TGTGCCAGCAGCTTATTCCCAGGGCGCTATGGCTACACCTTC
CASSLFPGRYGYTF
>NA|14|NA|TRBJ2-5|TRBV2
TGTGCCAGCAGGGAGGGGGGGACCCAAGAGACCCAGTACTTC
CASREGGTQETQYF
>once|14|NA|TRBJ2-7|TRBV5-1
TGCGCCAGCAGCCCGACAGTATTCGATTACGAGCAGTACTTC
CASSPTVFDYEQYF
>NA|14|NA|TRBJ1-1|TRBV6-5
TGTGCCAGCAGTTACTATCAGCAGGGCACTGAAGCTTTCTTT
CASSYYQQGTEAFF
>NA|15|NA|TRBJ2-2|TRBV5-1
TGCGCCAGTAATGATCGGGGGTCGAACACCGGGGAGCTGTTTTTT
CASNDRGSNTGELFF